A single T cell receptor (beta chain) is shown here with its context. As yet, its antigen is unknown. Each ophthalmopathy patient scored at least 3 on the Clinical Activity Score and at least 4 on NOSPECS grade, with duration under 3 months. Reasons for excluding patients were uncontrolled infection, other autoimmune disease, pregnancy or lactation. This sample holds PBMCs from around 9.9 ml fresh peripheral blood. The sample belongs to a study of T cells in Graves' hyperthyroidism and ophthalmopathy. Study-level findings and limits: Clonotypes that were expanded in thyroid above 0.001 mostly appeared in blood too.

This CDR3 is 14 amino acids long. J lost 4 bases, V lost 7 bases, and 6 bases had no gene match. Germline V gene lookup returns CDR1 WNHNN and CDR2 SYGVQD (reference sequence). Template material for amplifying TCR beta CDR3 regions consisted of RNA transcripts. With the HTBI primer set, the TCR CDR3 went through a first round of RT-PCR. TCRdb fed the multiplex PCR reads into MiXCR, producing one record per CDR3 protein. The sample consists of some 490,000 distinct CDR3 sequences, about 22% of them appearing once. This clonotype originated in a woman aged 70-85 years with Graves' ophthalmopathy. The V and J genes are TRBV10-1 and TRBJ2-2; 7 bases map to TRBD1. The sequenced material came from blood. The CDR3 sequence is CASTDRVSTGELFF. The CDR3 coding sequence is TGCGCCAGCACAGACAGGGTCAGCACCGGGGAGCTGTTTTTT.